This T cell receptor beta chain originates from a study of T cells in Graves' hyperthyroidism and ophthalmopathy. Overall study findings and caveats: Most thyroid clonotypes with frequency above 0.001 were detected in blood.

Researchers barred patients who had uncontrolled infection, other autoimmune disease, pregnancy or lactation. Diagnostic assessment was based on clinical symptoms, serum thyroxine and TRAb, thyroid ultrasound and orbital computed tomography. Amplification targeted TCR beta CDR3 regions from RNA transcripts. A set of HTBI primers served as the primers for a first-round RT-PCR of the TCR CDR3. TCRdb analysed the multiplex PCR reads with MiXCR anew, one entry per CDR3 protein. The profile shows hundreds of thousands of distinct CDR3 sequences, 38% of them singletons. The germline V gene has CDR1 SNHLY and CDR2 FYNNEI. The CDR3 runs 13 residues. Germline trimming cut 4 bases from V and 10 bases from J; bases unmatched to any gene: 3. This clonotype appeared many times. Its antigen is undetermined.

This chain joins TRBV2 and TRBJ1-5, with 11 positions matching TRBD1. Sequencing was done on a sample of blood. This receptor was taken from a man younger than 30 with Graves' hyperthyroidism. CDR3 protein: CASSADRGRPQHF. The CDR3 DNA reads TGTGCCAGCAGTGCGGACAGGGGGCGTCCCCAGCATTTT.